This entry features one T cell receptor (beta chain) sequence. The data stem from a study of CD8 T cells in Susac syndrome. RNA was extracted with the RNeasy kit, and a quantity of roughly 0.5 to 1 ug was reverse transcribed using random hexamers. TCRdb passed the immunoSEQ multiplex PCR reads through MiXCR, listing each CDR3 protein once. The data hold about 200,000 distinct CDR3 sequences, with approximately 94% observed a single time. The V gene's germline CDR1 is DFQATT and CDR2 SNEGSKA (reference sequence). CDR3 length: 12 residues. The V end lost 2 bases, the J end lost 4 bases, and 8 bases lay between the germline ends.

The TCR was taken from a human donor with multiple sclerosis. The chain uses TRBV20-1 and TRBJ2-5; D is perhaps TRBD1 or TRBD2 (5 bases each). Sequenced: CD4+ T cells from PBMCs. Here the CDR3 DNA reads TGCAGTGCTAGATATGGGACAGAGACCCAGTACTTC. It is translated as CSARYGTETQYF.